What follows describes a single T cell receptor (beta chain). The antigen is unknown. Some clones are missing from TCRdb's copy, which holds only in-frame ones; the method was immunoSEQ multiplex PCR. The sample includes 13,000 to 15,000 clones, 68% of them seen just once. The data belong to a study of tumor-infiltrating lymphocytes in localized non-small cell lung cancer. Findings and limits, study-wide: No T-cell fraction difference was seen between IM1 and IM2 tumors.

CDR1 is SNHLY and CDR2 is FYNNEI in the germline V gene. CDR3 length: 14 residues. V lost 2 bases and J 3 bases, leaving 8 bases between the germline ends. The receptor comes from a human donor with non-small cell lung cancer. What was sequenced was uninvolved lung tissue not adjacent to the tumor. V and J are TRBV2 and TRBJ1-5; D is ambiguous. The CDR3 DNA reads as TGTGCCAGCAGTGAATTGGAGAACAATCAGCCCCAGCATTTT. It codes for CASSELENNQPQHF.